The clone carrying this T cell receptor (beta chain) was recorded a few times. Antigen specificity is unknown. CDR3 length: 17 amino acids. V was shortened by 2 bases and J by 0 bases, with 14 bases between the two germline ends. Germline-derived CDR1 and CDR2 are SGHTA and FQGTGA. Researchers used 5'RACE with constant-segment primers to make TCR alpha and TCR beta cDNA libraries that carry sample barcodes and UMIs. TCRdb re-analysed the 5' RACE reads in MiXCR, keeping a single row per CDR3 protein. The table records approximately 250,000 distinct CDR3 sequences, less than 20% of them present only once. The entry originates in a study of T-cell memory formation after mild COVID-19. Turning to the study itself: TCR clusters mostly belonged to single donors.

Findings of the study overall: Clones contracting across day 15 to 85 had a balanced CD4/CD8 profile; later expanding clones leaned CD4+. Clones which contracted sat mainly in CM and EM if CD4+, and in EMRA if CD8+.

The clonotype originates from an adult woman who had mild COVID-19 (a few samples of this study predate the infection). Cell type and time point are not known. Input material: PBMCs or a T cell subset sorted from them (not recorded which). The rearrangement uses TRBV7-3 and TRBJ2-1, with D possibly being TRBD1 (5 bases). In nucleotides, the CDR3 is TGTGCCAGCAGCTTATTGGTCAGGGCCCGCTCCTACAATGAGCAGTTCTTC. Translation gives CASSLLVRARSYNEQFF.